This T cell receptor (beta chain) was obtained from a study of T cell repertoires in cytomegalovirus infection. Whole-study context: The public TCR beta signatures pointed to both CMV infection and matching HLA type.

Trimming left V 2 bases short and J 0 bases short, with 11 bases between. CDR3 length: 16 residues. Germline V lookup: CDR1 MDHEN, CDR2 SYDVKM. Study findings and constraints: Cumulative public TCR beta family frequency identified carriers of CMV plus the relevant HLA. The ex vivo response was dominated by HLA-C-restricted CMV-specific TCR beta clonotypes.

To note about this clonotype: Its cognate antigen is unknown.

From the reads, TCRdb called clonotypes with MiXCR, one entry per CDR3 protein. The table has hundreds of thousands of distinct CDR3 sequences, approximately 24% seen once. The chain couples TRBV28 to TRBJ2-1; no firm D call. Source material: CD8+ T cells from PBMCs. This sequence was found in a human donor in good health (CMV status not recorded). Some clones in this sample may be carry-over from other donors' samples. CDR3 in amino acids: CASSLRPVASYNEQFF. Here the CDR3 DNA reads TGTGCCAGCAGTTTAAGGCCGGTTGCCTCCTACAATGAGCAGTTCTTC.